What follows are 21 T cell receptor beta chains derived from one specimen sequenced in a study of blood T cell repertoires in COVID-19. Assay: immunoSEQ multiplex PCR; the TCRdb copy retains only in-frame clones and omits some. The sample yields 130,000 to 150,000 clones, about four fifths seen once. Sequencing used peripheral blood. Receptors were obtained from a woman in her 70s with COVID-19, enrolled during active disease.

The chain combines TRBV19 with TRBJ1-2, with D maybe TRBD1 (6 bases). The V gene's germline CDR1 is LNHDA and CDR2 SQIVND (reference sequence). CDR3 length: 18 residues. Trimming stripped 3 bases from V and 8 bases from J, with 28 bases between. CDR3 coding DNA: TGTGCCAGTAGTATCAGTCGGCAGGGGAGAACTCAAGCGGGGGGCTACACCTTC. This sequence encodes CASSISRQGRTQAGGYTF.

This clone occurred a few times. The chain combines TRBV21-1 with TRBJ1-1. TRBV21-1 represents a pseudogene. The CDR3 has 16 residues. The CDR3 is CASSKIGGDPNTEAFF. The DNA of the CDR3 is TGTGCCAGCAGCAAAATAGGGGGGGACCCTAACACTGAAGCTTTCTTT.

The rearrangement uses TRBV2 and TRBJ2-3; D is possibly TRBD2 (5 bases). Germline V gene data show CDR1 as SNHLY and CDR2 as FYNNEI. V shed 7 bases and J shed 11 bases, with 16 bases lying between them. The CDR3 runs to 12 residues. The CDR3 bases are TGTGCCAGCACTCGTCCCCGAGGGATGCAGTATTTT. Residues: CASTRPRGMQYF.

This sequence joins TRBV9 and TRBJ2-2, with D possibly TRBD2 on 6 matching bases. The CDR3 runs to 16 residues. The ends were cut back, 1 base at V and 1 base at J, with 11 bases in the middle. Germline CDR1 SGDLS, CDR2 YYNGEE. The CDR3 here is CASSVTVEGNTGELFF. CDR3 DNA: TGTGCCAGCAGCGTAACAGTGGAGGGGAACACCGGGGAGCTGTTTTTT.

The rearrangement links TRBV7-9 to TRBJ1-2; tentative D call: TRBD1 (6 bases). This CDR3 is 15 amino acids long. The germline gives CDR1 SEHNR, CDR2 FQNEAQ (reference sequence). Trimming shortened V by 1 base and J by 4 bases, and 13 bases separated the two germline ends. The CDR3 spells CASSLDLGRGYGYTF. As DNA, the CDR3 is TGTGCCAGCAGCTTAGATTTGGGCAGGGGCTATGGCTACACCTTC.

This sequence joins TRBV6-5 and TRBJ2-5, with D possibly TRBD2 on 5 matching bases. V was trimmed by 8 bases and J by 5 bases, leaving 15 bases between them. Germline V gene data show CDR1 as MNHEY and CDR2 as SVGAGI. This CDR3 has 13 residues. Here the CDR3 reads CASFGLRGETQYF. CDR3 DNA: TGTGCCAGCTTTGGACTGCGTGGCGAGACCCAGTACTTC.

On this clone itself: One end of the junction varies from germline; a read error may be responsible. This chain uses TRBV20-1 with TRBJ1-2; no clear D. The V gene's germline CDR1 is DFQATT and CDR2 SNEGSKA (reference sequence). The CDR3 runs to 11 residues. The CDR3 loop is CRGGVPYDYTF. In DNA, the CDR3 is TGCCGCGGCGGGGTACCTTATGACTACACCTTC.

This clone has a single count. CDR3 sequence (DNA): TGTGCCAGCAGTGAAAGGGGGAGGAACACTGAAGCTTTCTTT. As protein: CASSERGRNTEAFF. The chain carries TRBV2 and TRBJ1-1, with TRBD1 as a possible D gene (6 bases). The CDR3 sequence is 14 residues long. CDR1 SNHLY and CDR2 FYNNEI come from the germline V gene. Between the trimmed V and J ends, which lost 2 bases and 1 base, there was a span of 8 bases.

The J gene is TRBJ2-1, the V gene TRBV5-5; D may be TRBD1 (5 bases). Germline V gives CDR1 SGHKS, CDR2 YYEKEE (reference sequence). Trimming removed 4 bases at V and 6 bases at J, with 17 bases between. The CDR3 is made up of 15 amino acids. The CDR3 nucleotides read TGTGCCAGCAGCGGTGGTGGGGCTTGGGTCAATGAGCAGTTCTTC. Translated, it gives CASSGGGAWVNEQFF.

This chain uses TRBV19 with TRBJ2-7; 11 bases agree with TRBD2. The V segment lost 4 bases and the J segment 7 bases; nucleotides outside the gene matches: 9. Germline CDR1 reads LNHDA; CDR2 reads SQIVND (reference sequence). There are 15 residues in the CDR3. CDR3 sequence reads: CASSRGLAATWEQYF. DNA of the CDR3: TGTGCCAGTAGTAGGGGACTAGCGGCGACCTGGGAGCAGTACTTC.

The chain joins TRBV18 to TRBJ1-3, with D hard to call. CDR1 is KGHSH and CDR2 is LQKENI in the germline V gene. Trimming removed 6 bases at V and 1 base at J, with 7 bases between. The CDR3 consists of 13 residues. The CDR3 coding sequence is TGTGCCAGCTCCCTGCGGTCTGGAAACACCATATATTTT. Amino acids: CASSLRSGNTIYF.

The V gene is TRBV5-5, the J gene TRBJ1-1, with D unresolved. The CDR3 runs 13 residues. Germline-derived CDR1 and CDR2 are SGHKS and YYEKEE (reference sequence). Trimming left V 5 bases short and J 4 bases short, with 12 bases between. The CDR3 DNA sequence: TGTGCCAGCAGTCTTGGACTAACCACTGAAGCTTTCTTT. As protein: CASSLGLTTEAFF.

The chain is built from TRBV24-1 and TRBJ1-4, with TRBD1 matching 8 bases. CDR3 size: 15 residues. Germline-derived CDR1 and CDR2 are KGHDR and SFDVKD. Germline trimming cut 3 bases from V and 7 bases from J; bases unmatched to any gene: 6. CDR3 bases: TGTGCCACCAGTGATACAGGGGGGGTCGGTGAAAAACTGTTTTTT. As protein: CATSDTGGVGEKLFF.

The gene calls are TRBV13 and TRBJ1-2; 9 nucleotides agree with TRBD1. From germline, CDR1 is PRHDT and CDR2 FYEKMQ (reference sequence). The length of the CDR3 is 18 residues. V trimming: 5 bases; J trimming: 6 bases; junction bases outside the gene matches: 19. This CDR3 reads CASSVTRDRVFFENGYTF. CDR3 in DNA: TGTGCCAGCAGCGTAACCCGGGACAGGGTGTTTTTTGAGAATGGCTACACCTTC.

The CDR3 DNA sequence: TGTGCCAGTAGTATTCTCCTGGGACAGGGGACTGAAGCTTTCTTT. Its translation is CASSILLGQGTEAFF. The J gene is TRBJ1-1, the V gene TRBV19; TRBD1 matches 10 bases. Germline trimming cut 3 bases from V and 5 bases from J; bases unmatched to any gene: 6. This CDR3 has 15 amino acids. The germline V gene has CDR1 LNHDA and CDR2 SQIVND (reference sequence).

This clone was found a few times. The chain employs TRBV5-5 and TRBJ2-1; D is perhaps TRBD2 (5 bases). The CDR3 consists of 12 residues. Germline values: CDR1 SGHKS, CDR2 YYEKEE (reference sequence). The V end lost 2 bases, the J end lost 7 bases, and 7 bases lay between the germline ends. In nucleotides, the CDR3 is TGTGCCAGCAGCTTACTAGGTAATGAGCAGTTCTTC. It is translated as CASSLLGNEQFF.

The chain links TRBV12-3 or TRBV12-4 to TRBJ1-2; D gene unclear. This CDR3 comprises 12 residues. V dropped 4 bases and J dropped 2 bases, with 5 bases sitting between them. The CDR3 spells CASSSRNYGYTF. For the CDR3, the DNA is TGTGCCAGCAGTTCCCGGAACTATGGCTACACCTTC.

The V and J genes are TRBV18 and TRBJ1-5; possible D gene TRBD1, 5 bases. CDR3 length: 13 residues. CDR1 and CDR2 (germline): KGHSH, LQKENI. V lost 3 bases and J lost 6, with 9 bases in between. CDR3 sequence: CASSPDGGQPQHF. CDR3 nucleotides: TGTGCCAGCTCACCCGACGGGGGTCAGCCCCAGCATTTT. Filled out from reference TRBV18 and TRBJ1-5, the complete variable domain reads NAGVMQNPRHLVRRRGQEARLRCSPMKGHSHVYWYRQLPEEGLKFMVYLQKENIIDESGMPKERFSAEFPKEGPSILRIQQVVRGDSAAYFCASSPDGGQPQHFGDGTRLSIL.

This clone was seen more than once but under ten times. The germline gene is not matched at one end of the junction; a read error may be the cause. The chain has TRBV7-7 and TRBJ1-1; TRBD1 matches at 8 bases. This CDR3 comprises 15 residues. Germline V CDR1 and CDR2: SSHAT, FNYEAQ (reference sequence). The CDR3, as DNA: TGTGCTAGCAGACGTGCCGGGACAGGAGTCACTGAAGCTTTCTTT. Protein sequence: CASRRAGTGVTEAFF.

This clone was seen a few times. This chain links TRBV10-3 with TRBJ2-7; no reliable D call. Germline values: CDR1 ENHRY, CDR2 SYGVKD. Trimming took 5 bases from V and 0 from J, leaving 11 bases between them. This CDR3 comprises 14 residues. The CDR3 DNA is TGTGCCATCAGTATGGAGAGGTCCTCCTACGAGCAGTACTTC. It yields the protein CAISMERSSYEQYF.

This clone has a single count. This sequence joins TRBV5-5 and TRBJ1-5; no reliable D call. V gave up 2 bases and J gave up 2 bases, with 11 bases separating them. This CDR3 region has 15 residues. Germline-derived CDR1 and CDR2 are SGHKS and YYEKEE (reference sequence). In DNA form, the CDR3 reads TGTGCCAGCAGCTTTCTCTCCGGGGGCAATCAGCCCCAGCATTTT. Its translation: CASSFLSGGNQPQHF.